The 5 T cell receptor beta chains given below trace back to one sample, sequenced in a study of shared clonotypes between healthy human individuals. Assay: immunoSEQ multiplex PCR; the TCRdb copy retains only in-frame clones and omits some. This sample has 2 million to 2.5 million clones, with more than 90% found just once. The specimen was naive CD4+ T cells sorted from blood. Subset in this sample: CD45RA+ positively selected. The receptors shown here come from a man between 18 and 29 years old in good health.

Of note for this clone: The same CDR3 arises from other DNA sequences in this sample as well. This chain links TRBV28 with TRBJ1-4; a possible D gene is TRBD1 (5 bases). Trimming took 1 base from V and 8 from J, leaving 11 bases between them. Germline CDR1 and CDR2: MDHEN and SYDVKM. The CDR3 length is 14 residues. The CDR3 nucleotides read TGTGCCAGCAGTTTATCTGGGGGAGGGGAAAAACTGTTTTTT. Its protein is CASSLSGGGEKLFF.

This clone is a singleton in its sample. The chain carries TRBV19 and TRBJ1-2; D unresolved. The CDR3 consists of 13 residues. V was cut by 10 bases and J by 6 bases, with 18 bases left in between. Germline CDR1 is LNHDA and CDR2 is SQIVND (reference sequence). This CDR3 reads CATHPGSGDGYTF. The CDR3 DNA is TGTGCCACCCACCCCGGTTCTGGGGATGGCTACACCTTC.

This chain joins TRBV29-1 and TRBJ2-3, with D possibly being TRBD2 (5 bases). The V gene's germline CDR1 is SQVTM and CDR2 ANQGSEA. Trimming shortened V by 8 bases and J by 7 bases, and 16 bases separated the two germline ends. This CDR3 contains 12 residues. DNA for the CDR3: TGCAGCTCCCGCAGCGGAGAAAATACGCAGTATTTT. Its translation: CSSRSGENTQYF.

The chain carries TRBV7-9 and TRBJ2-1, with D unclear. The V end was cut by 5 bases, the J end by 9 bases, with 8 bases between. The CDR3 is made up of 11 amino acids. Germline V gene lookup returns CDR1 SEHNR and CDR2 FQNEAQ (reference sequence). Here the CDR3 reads CASSVLGEQFF. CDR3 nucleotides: TGTGCCAGCAGCGTGCTTGGTGAGCAGTTCTTC. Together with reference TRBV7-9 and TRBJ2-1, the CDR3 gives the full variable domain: DTGVSQNPRHKITKRGQNVTFRCDPISEHNRLYWYRQTLGQGPEFLTYFQNEAQLEKSRLLSDRFSAERPKGSFSTLEIQRTEQGDSAMYLCASSVLGEQFFGPGTRLTVL.

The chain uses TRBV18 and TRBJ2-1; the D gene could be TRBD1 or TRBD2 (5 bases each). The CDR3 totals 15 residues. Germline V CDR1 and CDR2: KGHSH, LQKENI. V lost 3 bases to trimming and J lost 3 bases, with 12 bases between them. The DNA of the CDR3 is TGTGCCAGCTCACCCCCAACTAGGGGCTACAATGAGCAGTTCTTC. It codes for CASSPPTRGYNEQFF.